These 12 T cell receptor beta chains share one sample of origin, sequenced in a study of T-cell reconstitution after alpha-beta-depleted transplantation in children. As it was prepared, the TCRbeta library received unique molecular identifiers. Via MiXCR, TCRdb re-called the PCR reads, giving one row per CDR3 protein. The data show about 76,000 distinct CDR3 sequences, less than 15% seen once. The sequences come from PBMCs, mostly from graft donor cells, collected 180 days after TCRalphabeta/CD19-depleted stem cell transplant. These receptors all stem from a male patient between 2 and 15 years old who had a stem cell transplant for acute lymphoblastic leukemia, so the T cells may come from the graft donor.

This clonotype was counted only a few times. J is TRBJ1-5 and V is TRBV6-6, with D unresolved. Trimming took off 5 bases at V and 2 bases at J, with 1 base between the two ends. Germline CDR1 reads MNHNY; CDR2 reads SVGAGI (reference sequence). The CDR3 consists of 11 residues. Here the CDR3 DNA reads TGTGCCAGCAGTCGCAATCAGCCCCAGCATTTT. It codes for CASSRNQPQHF.

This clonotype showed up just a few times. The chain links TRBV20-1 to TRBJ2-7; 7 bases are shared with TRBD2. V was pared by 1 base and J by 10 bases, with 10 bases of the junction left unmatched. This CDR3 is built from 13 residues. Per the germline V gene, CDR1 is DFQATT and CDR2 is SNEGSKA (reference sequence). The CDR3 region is CSARGPIGREQYF. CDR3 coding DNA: TGCAGTGCTAGAGGCCCAATAGGGAGGGAACAGTACTTC.

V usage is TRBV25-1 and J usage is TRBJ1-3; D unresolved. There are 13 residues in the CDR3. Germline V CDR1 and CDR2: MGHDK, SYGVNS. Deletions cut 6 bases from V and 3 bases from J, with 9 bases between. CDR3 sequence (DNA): TGTGCCAGCAGGGAGGGAGGTGGAAACACCATATATTTT. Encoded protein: CASREGGGNTIYF.

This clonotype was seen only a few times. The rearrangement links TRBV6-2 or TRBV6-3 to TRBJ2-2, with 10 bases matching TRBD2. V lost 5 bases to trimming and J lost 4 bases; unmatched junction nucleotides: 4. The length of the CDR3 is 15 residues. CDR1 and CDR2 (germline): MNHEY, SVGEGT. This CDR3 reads CASSPQRGGTGELFF. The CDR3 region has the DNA TGTGCCAGCAGTCCCCAGCGGGGGGGCACCGGGGAGCTGTTTTTT.

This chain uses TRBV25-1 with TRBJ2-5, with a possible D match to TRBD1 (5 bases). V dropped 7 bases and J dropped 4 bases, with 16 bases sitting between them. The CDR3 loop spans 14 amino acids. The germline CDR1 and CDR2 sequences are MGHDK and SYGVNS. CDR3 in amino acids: CASNQGPMRETQYF. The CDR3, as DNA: TGTGCCAGCAACCAGGGCCCGATGAGAGAGACCCAGTACTTC.

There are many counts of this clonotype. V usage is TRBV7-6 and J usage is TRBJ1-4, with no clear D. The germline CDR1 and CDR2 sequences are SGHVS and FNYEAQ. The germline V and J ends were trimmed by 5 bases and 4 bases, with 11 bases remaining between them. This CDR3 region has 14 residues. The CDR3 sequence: CASSQSDYNEKLFF. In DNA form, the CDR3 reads TGTGCCAGCAGCCAGTCTGACTATAATGAAAAACTGTTTTTT.

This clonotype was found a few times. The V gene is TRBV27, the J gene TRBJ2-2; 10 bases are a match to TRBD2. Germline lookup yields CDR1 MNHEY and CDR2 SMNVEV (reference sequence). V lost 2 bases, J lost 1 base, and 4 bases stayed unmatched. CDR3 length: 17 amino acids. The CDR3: CASSLGRTSGNTGELFF. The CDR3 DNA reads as TGTGCCAGCAGTTTAGGTCGGACTAGCGGGAACACCGGGGAGCTGTTTTTT.

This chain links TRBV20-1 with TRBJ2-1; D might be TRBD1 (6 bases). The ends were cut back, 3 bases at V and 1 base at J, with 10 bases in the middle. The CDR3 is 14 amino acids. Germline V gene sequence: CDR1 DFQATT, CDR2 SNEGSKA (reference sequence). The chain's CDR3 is CSARGDISYNEQFF. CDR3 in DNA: TGCAGTGCTAGGGGGGACATATCCTACAATGAGCAGTTCTTC.

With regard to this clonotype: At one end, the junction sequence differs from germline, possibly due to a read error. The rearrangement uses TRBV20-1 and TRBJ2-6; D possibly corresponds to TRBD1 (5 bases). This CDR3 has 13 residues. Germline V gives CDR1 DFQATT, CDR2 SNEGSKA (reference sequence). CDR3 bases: TGCAGTGCTAGGACAAGTGGGGCCCACGTCCTGACTTTC. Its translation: CSARTSGAHVLTF.

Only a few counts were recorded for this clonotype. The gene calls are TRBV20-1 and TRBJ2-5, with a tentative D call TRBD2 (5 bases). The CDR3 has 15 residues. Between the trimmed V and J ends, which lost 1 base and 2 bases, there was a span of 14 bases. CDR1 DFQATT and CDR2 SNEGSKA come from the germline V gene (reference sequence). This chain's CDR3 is CSARGAVSRQETQYF. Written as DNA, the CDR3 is TGCAGTGCTAGAGGAGCGGTTTCTCGGCAAGAGACCCAGTACTTC.

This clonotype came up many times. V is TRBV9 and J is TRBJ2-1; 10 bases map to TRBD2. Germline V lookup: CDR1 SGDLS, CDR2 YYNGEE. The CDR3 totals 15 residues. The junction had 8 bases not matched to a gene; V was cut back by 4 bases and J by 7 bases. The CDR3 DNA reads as TGTGCCAGCAGCACCAGCGGGAGGGCCATAAATGAGCAGTTCTTC. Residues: CASSTSGRAINEQFF.

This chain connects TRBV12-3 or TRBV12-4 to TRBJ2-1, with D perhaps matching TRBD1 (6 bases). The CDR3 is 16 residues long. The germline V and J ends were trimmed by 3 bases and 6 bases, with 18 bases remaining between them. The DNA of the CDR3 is TGTGCCAGCAGTTTTGCAGGGGCGGGCTTGTTCAATGAGCAGTTCTTC. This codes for CASSFAGAGLFNEQFF.